One sample yielded the 24 T cell receptor beta chains listed below, sequenced in a study of T cells after yellow fever vaccination. TCRdb re-analysed the 5' RACE reads in MiXCR, keeping a single row per CDR3 protein. Of 170,000 or so distinct CDR3 sequences listed, 6.2% are singletons. The material sequenced was CD4+ T cells sorted from PBMCs, taken on the day of the first yellow fever vaccination. These receptors came from a man aged 18 to 30 who received the YFV17D yellow fever vaccine.

This clonotype was detected only a few times. DNA for the CDR3: TGTGCCATCACCCGGTATCCCGGGACAGCTGAAGAGACCCAGTACTTC. This sequence encodes CAITRYPGTAEETQYF. The chain employs TRBV10-3 and TRBJ2-5, with 7 positions matching TRBD1. Germline CDR1 reads ENHRY; CDR2 reads SYGVKD. V was pared by 7 bases and J by 3 bases, with 14 bases of the junction left unmatched. The CDR3 is 16 residues long.

The chain has TRBV5-5 and TRBJ1-2; the match to TRBD1 covers 11 bases. Germline V gene lookup returns CDR1 SGHKS and CDR2 YYEKEE (reference sequence). The trim removed 5 bases at V and 8 bases at J, leaving 8 bases unmatched. This CDR3 contains 14 residues. The CDR3 DNA follows: TGTGCCAGCAGAGAAGGACAGGGGGCGCAAGGCTACACCTTC. It encodes CASREGQGAQGYTF.

The V gene is TRBV20-1, the J gene TRBJ1-1; D is unclear. V was cut by 3 bases and J by 6 bases, with 11 bases left in between. This CDR3 comprises 12 residues. The germline gives CDR1 DFQATT, CDR2 SNEGSKA (reference sequence). CDR3 DNA: TGCAGTGCTAGGGTTCTTTCCGCTGAAGCTTTCTTT. Translating it yields CSARVLSAEAFF.

This clonotype was seen repeatedly, ten times or more. V is TRBV5-1 and J is TRBJ2-6; D unclear. Germline V lookup: CDR1 SGHRS, CDR2 YFSETQ. V was pared by 4 bases and J by 2 bases, with 10 bases between. CDR3 size: 15 residues. The CDR3 DNA reads TGCGCCAGCAGCCCAGACACCCCTGGGGCCAACGTCCTGACTTTC. This sequence encodes CASSPDTPGANVLTF.

This clonotype was detected a few times. V and J are TRBV10-3 and TRBJ2-1; 11 positions agree with TRBD2. Trimming at V came to 4 bases and at J to 4 bases, leaving 9 bases not matched to a gene. The V gene's germline CDR1 is ENHRY and CDR2 SYGVKD. This CDR3 spans 17 amino acids. Written as DNA, the CDR3 is TGTGCCATCAGTGCTGTGACTAGCGGGGTAGATTACAATGAGCAGTTCTTC. Translated: CAISAVTSGVDYNEQFF.

The V call is TRBV11-2, the J call TRBJ1-2; TRBD1 agrees at 7 bases. The ends lost 4 bases at V and 5 bases at J; junction bases unmatched: 7. Germline V gives CDR1 SGHAT, CDR2 FQNNGV. The CDR3 spans 14 residues. CDR3 nucleotide sequence: TGTGCCAGCAGCTCGGACAGGATCGTTTATGGCTACACCTTC. Encoded protein: CASSSDRIVYGYTF.

This clonotype was detected once. The chain has TRBV10-3 and TRBJ1-2; D gene uncertain. The CDR3 spans 13 residues. Germline V lookup: CDR1 ENHRY, CDR2 SYGVKD. Trimming removed 4 bases at V and 3 bases at J, with 9 bases between. This CDR3 reads CAISGQSDYGYTF. CDR3 bases: TGTGCCATCAGTGGGCAGAGCGACTATGGCTACACCTTC.

The chain carries TRBV4-1 and TRBJ1-1; perhaps TRBD1 as D (6 bases). V dropped 6 bases and J dropped 1 base, with 12 bases sitting between them. This CDR3 has 14 amino acids. Germline-derived CDR1 and CDR2 are MGHRA and YSYEKL. CDR3 sequence: CASRGHLKNTEAFF. As DNA, the CDR3 is TGCGCCAGCAGGGGACACTTAAAGAACACTGAAGCTTTCTTT.

This clonotype was seen ten or more times. The V gene is TRBV10-3, the J gene TRBJ2-1; 11 bases map to TRBD2. V was pared by 4 bases and J by 0 bases, with 5 bases of the junction left unmatched. Germline CDR1 is ENHRY and CDR2 is SYGVKD. The CDR3 is 17 amino acids. The CDR3 here is CAISASGGPSSYNEQFF. The DNA of the CDR3 is TGTGCCATCAGTGCTAGCGGGGGGCCAAGCTCCTACAATGAGCAGTTCTTC.

The rearrangement links TRBV5-1 to TRBJ2-3, with a weak D call TRBD1 (6 bases). This CDR3 has 14 amino acids. Deletions cut 4 bases from V and 3 bases from J, with 12 bases between. Germline CDR1 SGHRS, CDR2 YFSETQ. The CDR3 is CASSPGHETDTQYF. The CDR3 DNA sequence: TGCGCCAGCAGCCCGGGACATGAAACAGATACGCAGTATTTT.

The chain has TRBV9 and TRBJ2-1, with no clear D. Germline values: CDR1 SGDLS, CDR2 YYNGEE. V lost 0 bases and J 6 bases, leaving 7 bases between the germline ends. This CDR3 is 13 amino acids long. This chain's CDR3 is CASSVAAINEQFF. The CDR3 nucleotides read TGTGCCAGCAGCGTAGCAGCCATCAATGAGCAGTTCTTC.

This clonotype was found many times. The DNA of the CDR3 is TGCGCCAGCAGCTTGGCCTTCGACAGTTTGAACACTGAAGCTTTCTTT. Encoded protein: CASSLAFDSLNTEAFF. The chain couples TRBV5-1 to TRBJ1-1; TRBD1 is a possible D gene (5 bases). Between the trimmed V and J ends, which lost 0 bases and 0 bases, there was a span of 12 bases. CDR3 length: 16 amino acids. Germline V CDR1 and CDR2: SGHRS, YFSETQ.

This clonotype was counted at least ten times. The chain links TRBV10-3 to TRBJ1-5; 8 nucleotides line up with TRBD1. V was pared by 8 bases and J by 6 bases, with 3 bases of the junction left unmatched. CDR1 ENHRY and CDR2 SYGVKD come from the germline V gene. The CDR3 runs to 12 residues. The CDR3 here is CAIGDRGQPQHF. In nucleotides, the CDR3 is TGTGCCATCGGCGACAGGGGTCAGCCCCAGCATTTT.

This clonotype was recorded at least ten times. The chain carries TRBV29-1 and TRBJ2-1; D remains unclear. The CDR3 has 11 amino acids. Trimming took 4 bases from V and 8 from J, leaving 9 bases between them. Germline V lookup: CDR1 SQVTM, CDR2 ANQGSEA. The CDR3 protein is CSVGVLDEQFF. In DNA, the CDR3 is TGCAGCGTTGGGGTCCTCGATGAGCAGTTCTTC.

This clonotype occurred many times. The chain joins TRBV27 to TRBJ1-5; D is possibly TRBD1 (5 bases). This CDR3 contains 16 residues. From germline, CDR1 is MNHEY and CDR2 SMNVEV (reference sequence). The ends were cut back, 2 bases at V and 2 bases at J, with 13 bases in the middle. The CDR3 reads CASSLGAGSGNQPQHF. The CDR3 DNA reads TGTGCCAGCAGTTTAGGGGCTGGATCAGGCAATCAGCCCCAGCATTTT.

This chain joins TRBV6-5 and TRBJ1-3; no clear D gene. Germline V gives CDR1 MNHEY, CDR2 SVGAGI. Trimming cost V 6 bases and J 0 bases, with 12 bases left between them. There are 15 residues in the CDR3. DNA of the CDR3: TGTGCCAGCAGAGCCCCCGGTAGCTCTGGAAACACCATATATTTT. Its translation: CASRAPGSSGNTIYF.

The rearrangement joins TRBV21-1 to TRBJ2-7. TRBV21-1 is recorded as a pseudogene. This CDR3 is 13 amino acids long. The DNA of the CDR3 is TGTGCCAGCAGCAAAGCGCTAGCCTACGAGCAGTACGTC. Translating gives CASSKALAYEQYV.

CDR3 sequence reads: CSARDALGPGEQYF. CDR3 DNA sequence: TGCAGTGCTAGAGACGCCCTTGGACCAGGGGAGCAGTACTTC. The J gene is TRBJ2-7, the V gene TRBV20-1; the D gene is possibly TRBD1 (5 bases). This CDR3 region has 14 residues. Trimming removed 0 bases from V and 7 bases from J, with 16 bases in between. The germline V gene encodes CDR1 DFQATT and CDR2 SNEGSKA (reference sequence).

This rearrangement joins TRBV18 to TRBJ1-6; D call uncertain. The CDR3 extends over 15 amino acids. Germline V lookup: CDR1 KGHSH, CDR2 LQKENI. Trimming shortened V by 2 bases and J by 7 bases, and 12 bases separated the two germline ends. The CDR3 protein is CASSPNPAANSPLHF. CDR3 nucleotides: TGTGCCAGCTCACCAAACCCGGCGGCAAATTCACCCCTCCACTTT. Full variable domain (remainder filled in from reference TRBV18 and TRBJ1-6): NAGVMQNPRHLVRRRGQEARLRCSPMKGHSHVYWYRQLPEEGLKFMVYLQKENIIDESGMPKERFSAEFPKEGPSILRIQQVVRGDSAAYFCASSPNPAANSPLHFGNGTRLTVT.

Ten or more counts support this clonotype. J is TRBJ2-3 and V is TRBV4-3, with D maybe TRBD2 (5 bases). V was cut by 4 bases and J by 3 bases, with 11 bases left in between. The CDR3 covers 14 residues. The germline CDR1 and CDR2 sequences are LGHNA and YSLEER. The CDR3 here is CASSRGVSTDTQYF. The CDR3 DNA is TGCGCCAGCAGCCGGGGAGTATCTACAGATACGCAGTATTTT.

The table lists this clonotype with a few counts. The J gene is TRBJ1-1, the V gene TRBV5-1, with 9 bases fitting TRBD1. CDR1 SGHRS and CDR2 YFSETQ come from the germline V gene. After removal of 7 bases from V and 7 bases from J, the junction contained 14 bases not matched to a gene. The CDR3 runs to 15 residues. DNA for the CDR3: TGCGCCAGCCGTCCCACCTCCGGGACAGGGAGTGAAGCTTTCTTT. This encodes CASRPTSGTGSEAFF.

This clonotype was seen repeatedly, ten times or more. The chain joins TRBV5-8 to TRBJ1-5; the D is unclear. The CDR3 runs to 14 residues. Trimming took off 3 bases at V and 4 bases at J, with 11 bases between the two ends. The germline CDR1 and CDR2 sequences are SGHTS and YDEGEE. The CDR3 region is CASSSRRNNQPQHF. CDR3 DNA: TGTGCCAGCAGCTCCCGACGGAATAATCAGCCCCAGCATTTT.

This clonotype was found a few times. The chain employs TRBV20-1 and TRBJ2-1, with a possible D match to TRBD2 (6 bases). Germline values: CDR1 DFQATT, CDR2 SNEGSKA (reference sequence). The CDR3 loop spans 16 amino acids. V gave up 0 bases and J gave up 8 bases, with 20 bases separating them. The CDR3 loop is CSARDRRRGLGDEQFF. DNA of the CDR3: TGCAGTGCTAGAGATAGGAGGAGGGGCCTAGGAGATGAGCAGTTCTTC.

This chain connects TRBV4-1 to TRBJ2-5; unclear D gene. The CDR3 covers 17 residues. Trimming pared 0 bases from V and 0 bases from J, leaving 14 bases between. Germline CDR1 reads MGHRA; CDR2 reads YSYEKL. The DNA of the CDR3 is TGCGCCAGCAGCCAAGATTGGTCGGCCAGGAACCAAGAGACCCAGTACTTC. Translating it yields CASSQDWSARNQETQYF.